A selection of T cell receptor beta chains follows, all from one sample in a study of OX40 agonist ivuxolimab in advanced cancers. Profiled with immunoSEQ multiplex PCR; TCRdb holds only in-frame clones, not every one. The sample holds about 35,000 clones, about 80% seen once. This material consisted of CD4+ or CD8+ T cells sorted from blood, taken in a trial of the OX40 agonist ivuxolimab. These TCRs come from an adult with an advanced solid tumor such as melanoma, head and neck, liver or kidney cancer. CDR3s include the opening cysteine and the closing phenylalanine or tryptophan. D genes are given only for firm matches. Part of the rows lack a size; the others show once, few, many or a class for expanded clones.

-	TRBV11-2	TRBJ2-7	-	CASSLVVGLDEQYF	TGTGCCAGCAGCTTAGTCGTGGGCTTGGACGAGCAGTACTTC
-	TRBV7-8	TRBJ2-2	TRBD2	CASSSGLAGHGELFF	TGTGCCAGCAGCTCCGGACTAGCGGGACACGGGGAGCTGTTTTTT
-	TRBV7-2	TRBJ1-2	-	CASSLVAGFDGYTF	TGTGCCAGCAGCTTAGTAGCGGGTTTTGATGGCTACACCTTC
-	TRBV5-5	TRBJ2-7	TRBD1	CASSLALGQGYEQYF	TGTGCCAGCAGCTTGGCTCTGGGACAGGGCTACGAGCAGTACTTC
few	TRBV10-3	TRBJ2-7	TRBD1	CAISESTTGPYEQYF	TGTGCCATCAGTGAGTCGACGACAGGGCCCTACGAGCAGTACTTC
-	TRBV7-9	TRBJ1-2	-	CASSLPEPDSSEVPYGYTF	TGTGCCAGCAGCTTACCAGAGCCGGACAGTTCCGAGGTACCCTATGGCTACACCTTC
-	TRBV6-5	TRBJ2-1	-	CASSYSRYNEQFF	TGTGCCAGCAGTTACTCGAGATACAATGAGCAGTTCTTC
-	TRBV12-5	TRBJ2-1	-	CASGVSGQPYNEQFF	TGTGCTAGTGGGGTATCCGGGCAACCCTACAATGAGCAGTTCTTC
-	TRBV7-9	TRBJ2-7	-	CASSSGAYEQYF	TGTGCCAGCAGTTCAGGGGCCTACGAGCAGTACTTC
-	TRBV6-5	TRBJ2-1	-	CASTTGAHNEQFF	TGTGCCAGCACAACGGGAGCCCACAATGAGCAGTTCTTC
-	TRBV27	TRBJ2-7	-	CASSLTGYEQYF	TGTGCCAGCAGTTTAACGGGTTACGAGCAGTACTTC
-	TRBV28	TRBJ2-7	-	CASSTFYEQYF	TGTGCCAGCAGCACCTTTTACGAGCAGTACTTC
-	TRBV4-1	TRBJ2-1	-	CASSLQGLGSNEQFF	TGCGCCAGCAGCCTGCAGGGATTAGGTAGCAATGAGCAGTTCTTC
few	TRBV4-2	TRBJ2-6	-	CASSQEAHSGANVLTF	TGTGCCAGCAGCCAAGAAGCTCACTCTGGGGCCAACGTCCTGACTTTC
few	TRBV7-3	TRBJ2-1	TRBD1	CASSSTGGSASEQFF	TGTGCCAGCAGCTCAACAGGGGGAAGTGCATCTGAGCAGTTCTTC
-	TRBV29-1	TRBJ1-5	-	CSVWAGINQPQHF	TGCAGCGTTTGGGCCGGGATCAATCAGCCCCAGCATTTT
-	TRBV2	TRBJ1-1	-	CASARDTMNTEAFF	TGTGCCAGCGCCCGGGACACAATGAACACTGAAGCTTTCTTT
-	TRBV6-1	TRBJ1-5	-	CASSEYFRDGNQPQHF	TGTGCCAGCAGTGAATACTTCCGGGACGGGAATCAGCCCCAGCATTTT
-	TRBV6-6	TRBJ2-3	TRBD2	CASSQTSAYTDTQYF	TGTGCCAGCAGCCAGACTAGCGCTTACACAGATACGCAGTATTTT
-	TRBV2	TRBJ1-2	-	CASRPRGAGYGYTF	TGTGCCAGCCGACCCCGGGGGGCTGGCTATGGCTACACCTTC
-	TRBV5-5	TRBJ2-7	-	CASSLASSAYEQYF	TGTGCCAGCAGCTTGGCTTCATCCGCCTACGAGCAGTACTTC
once	TRBV28	TRBJ1-2	-	CASSLYGAGDRGGYTF	TGTGCCAGCAGTTTATATGGGGCCGGGGATCGGGGTGGCTACACCTTC
-	TRBV4-3	TRBJ2-5	-	CASSQLLGQGETQYF	TGCGCCAGCAGCCAACTTTTAGGGCAGGGAGAGACCCAGTACTTC
-	TRBV4-2	TRBJ1-4	TRBD1	CASSQGGTGIEKLFF	TGTGCCAGCAGCCAAGGCGGGACAGGGATAGAAAAACTGTTTTTT
-	TRBV5-4	TRBJ2-7	TRBD1	CASSSGTGTIKTTYEQYF	TGTGCCAGCAGCTCCGGGACAGGGACTATAAAGACGACCTACGAGCAGTACTTC
-	TRBV9	TRBJ2-3	TRBD1	CASSVTRTGGHTDTQYF	TGTGCCAGCAGCGTAACGAGGACAGGGGGCCACACAGATACGCAGTATTTT
-	TRBV4-1	TRBJ1-2	-	CASSQEWDYGYTF	TGCGCCAGCAGCCAAGAATGGGATTATGGCTACACCTTC
-	TRBV23-1	TRBJ2-3	-	CASTSEPPDTQYF	TGCGCCAGCACCTCCGAGCCCCCAGATACGCAGTATTTT
-	TRBV11-2	TRBJ1-1	TRBD1	CASSSDRGGRQDTEAFF	TGTGCCAGCAGCTCGGACAGGGGTGGAAGGCAAGACACTGAAGCTTTCTTT
-	TRBV4-3	TRBJ2-3	TRBD2	CASSPGLAGYTDTQYF	TGCGCCAGCAGCCCGGGGCTAGCGGGATACACAGATACGCAGTATTTT
-	TRBV11-2	TRBJ2-7	TRBD1	CASSLEQGLSYEQYF	TGTGCCAGCAGCTTAGAACAGGGGCTTTCGTACGAGCAGTACTTC
-	TRBV7-2	TRBJ2-7	TRBD2	CASSTLAGYEQYF	TGTGCCAGCAGCACTCTAGCGGGGTACGAGCAGTACTTC
-	TRBV16	TRBJ1-1	-	CASSPSGDTVAFF	TGTGCCAGCAGCCCCAGTGGGGACACCGTAGCTTTCTTT
-	TRBV30	TRBJ2-1	TRBD2	CAGFGGEQFF	TGTGCCGGATTCGGGGGGGAGCAGTTCTTC
few	TRBV5-6	TRBJ1-4	-	CASSLLATNEKLFF	TGTGCCAGCAGCTTGCTTGCAACTAATGAAAAACTGTTTTTT
-	TRBV7-8	TRBJ2-1	TRBD2	CASSPRTSGGAYNEQFF	TGTGCCAGCAGCCCTAGGACTAGCGGGGGGGCTTACAATGAGCAGTTCTTC
-	TRBV4-1	TRBJ2-3	-	CASSLIPTDTQYF	TGCGCCAGCAGCCTAATTCCCACAGATACGCAGTATTTT
-	TRBV21-1	TRBJ1-2	-	CASSKGREGPMGGYTF	TGTGCCAGCAGCAAAGGGCGGGAGGGGCCGATGGGTGGCTACACCTTC
-	TRBV7-6	TRBJ1-5	-	CASSLGGGPRQPQHF	TGTGCCAGCAGCTTAGGGGGGGGGCCGAGACAGCCCCAGCATTTT
-	TRBV28	TRBJ2-6	-	CASSLVKMRSSGANVLTF	TGTGCCAGCAGTTTGGTGAAGATGAGGAGCTCTGGGGCCAACGTCCTGACTTTC
-	TRBV19	TRBJ1-1	TRBD1	CASSSTGWTEAFF	TGTGCCAGTAGTTCGACAGGGTGGACTGAAGCTTTCTTT
few	TRBV6-1	TRBJ1-1	-	CASSEFEGPNTEAFF	TGTGCCAGCAGTGAGTTCGAGGGGCCTAACACTGAAGCTTTCTTT
-	TRBV7-9	TRBJ2-7	TRBD1	CASSPGTAPYEQYF	TGTGCCAGCAGCCCCGGGACAGCTCCTTACGAGCAGTACTTC
-	TRBV6-4	TRBJ2-1	TRBD2	CASSDGLAGDEQFF	TGTGCCAGCAGCGATGGACTAGCGGGGGATGAGCAGTTCTTC
-	TRBV9	TRBJ1-4	-	CASSQEPTPGEKLFF	TGTGCCAGCAGTCAGGAACCCACCCCCGGTGAAAAACTGTTTTTT
-	TRBV28	TRBJ2-4	TRBD1	CASSFERASGGNIQYF	TGTGCCAGCAGTTTCGAGCGAGCCTCAGGGGGAAACATTCAGTACTTC
-	TRBV27	TRBJ1-5	-	CASSLSPNQPQHF	TGTGCCAGCAGTTTAAGCCCTAATCAGCCCCAGCATTTT
-	TRBV30	TRBJ1-1	-	CAWSVPQGMGTEAFF	TGTGCCTGGAGTGTCCCGCAGGGAATGGGGACTGAAGCTTTCTTT
-	TRBV11-2	TRBJ2-7	TRBD2	CASSLDSSGVYEQYF	TGTGCCAGCAGCTTAGATTCTAGCGGGGTTTACGAGCAGTACTTC
-	TRBV29-1	TRBJ2-1	TRBD1	CSVWQGVLNEQFF	TGCAGCGTTTGGCAGGGGGTCTTAAATGAGCAGTTCTTC
-	TRBV18	TRBJ2-3	-	CASSRRDLATDTQYF	TGTGCCAGCTCACGTAGGGACTTAGCCACAGATACGCAGTATTTT
once	TRBV30	TRBJ2-7	TRBD1	CALGQGSYEQYF	TGTGCCTTAGGACAGGGAAGCTACGAGCAGTACTTC